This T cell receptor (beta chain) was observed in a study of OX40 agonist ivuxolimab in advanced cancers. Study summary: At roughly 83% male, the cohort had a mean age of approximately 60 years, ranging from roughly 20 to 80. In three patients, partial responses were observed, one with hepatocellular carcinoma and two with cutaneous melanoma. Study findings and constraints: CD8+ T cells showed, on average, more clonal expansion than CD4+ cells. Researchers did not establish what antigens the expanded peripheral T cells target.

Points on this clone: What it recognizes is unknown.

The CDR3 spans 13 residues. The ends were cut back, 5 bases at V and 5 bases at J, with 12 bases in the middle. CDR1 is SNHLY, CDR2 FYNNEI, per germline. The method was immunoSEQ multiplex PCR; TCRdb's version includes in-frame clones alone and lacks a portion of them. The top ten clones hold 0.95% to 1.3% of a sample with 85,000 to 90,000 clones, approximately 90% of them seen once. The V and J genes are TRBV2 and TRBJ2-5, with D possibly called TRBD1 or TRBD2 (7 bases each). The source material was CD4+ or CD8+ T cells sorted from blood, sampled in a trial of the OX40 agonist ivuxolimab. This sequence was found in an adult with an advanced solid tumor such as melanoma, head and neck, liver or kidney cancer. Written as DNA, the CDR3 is TGTGCCAGCAGTAGACAGGGAGGGGAGACCCAGTACTTC. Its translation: CASSRQGGETQYF.